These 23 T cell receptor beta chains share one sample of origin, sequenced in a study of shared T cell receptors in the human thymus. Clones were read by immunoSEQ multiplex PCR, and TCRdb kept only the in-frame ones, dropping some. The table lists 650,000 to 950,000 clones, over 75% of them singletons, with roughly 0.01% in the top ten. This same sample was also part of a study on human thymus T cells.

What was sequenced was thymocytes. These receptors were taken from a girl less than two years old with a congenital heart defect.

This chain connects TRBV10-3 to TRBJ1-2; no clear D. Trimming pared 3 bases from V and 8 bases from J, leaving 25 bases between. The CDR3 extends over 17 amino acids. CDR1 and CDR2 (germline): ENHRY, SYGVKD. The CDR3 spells CAISDPVPGREYRGYTF. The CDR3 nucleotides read TGTGCCATCAGTGACCCGGTTCCGGGGAGGGAGTACCGGGGCTACACCTTC.

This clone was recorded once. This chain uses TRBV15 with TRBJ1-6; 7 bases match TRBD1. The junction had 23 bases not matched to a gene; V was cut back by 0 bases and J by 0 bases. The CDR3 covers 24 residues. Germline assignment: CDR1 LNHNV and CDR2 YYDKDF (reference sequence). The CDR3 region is CATSREMGAGLGQSRPSYNSPLHF. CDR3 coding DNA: TGTGCCACCAGCAGAGAAATGGGGGCCGGTTTGGGACAGAGTCGGCCCTCCTATAATTCACCCCTCCACTTT.

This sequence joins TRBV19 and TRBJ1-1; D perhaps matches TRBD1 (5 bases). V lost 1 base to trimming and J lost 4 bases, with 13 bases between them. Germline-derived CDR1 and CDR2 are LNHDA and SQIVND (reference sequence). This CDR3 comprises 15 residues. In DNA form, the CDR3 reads TGTGCCAGTAGTATAGGCGCAGGGAGGGGCACTGAAGCTTTCTTT. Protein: CASSIGAGRGTEAFF.

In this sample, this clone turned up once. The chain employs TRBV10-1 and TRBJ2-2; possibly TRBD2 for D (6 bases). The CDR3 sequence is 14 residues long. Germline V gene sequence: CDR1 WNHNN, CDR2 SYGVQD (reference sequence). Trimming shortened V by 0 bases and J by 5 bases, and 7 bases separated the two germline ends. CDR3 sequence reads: CASSESRGTGELFF. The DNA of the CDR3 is TGCGCCAGCAGTGAGTCTCGGGGGACCGGGGAGCTGTTTTTT.

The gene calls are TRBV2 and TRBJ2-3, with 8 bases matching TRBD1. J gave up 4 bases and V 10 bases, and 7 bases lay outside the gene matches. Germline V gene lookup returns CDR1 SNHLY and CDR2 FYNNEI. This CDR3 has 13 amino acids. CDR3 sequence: CATKTGAPDTQYF. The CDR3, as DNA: TGTGCCACAAAGACAGGGGCCCCAGATACGCAGTATTTT.

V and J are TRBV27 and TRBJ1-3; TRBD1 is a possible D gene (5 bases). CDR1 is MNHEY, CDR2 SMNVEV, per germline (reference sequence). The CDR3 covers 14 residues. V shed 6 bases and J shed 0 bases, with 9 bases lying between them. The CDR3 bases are TGTGCCAGCAGGGGGCACAGCTCTGGAAACACCATATATTTT. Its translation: CASRGHSSGNTIYF.

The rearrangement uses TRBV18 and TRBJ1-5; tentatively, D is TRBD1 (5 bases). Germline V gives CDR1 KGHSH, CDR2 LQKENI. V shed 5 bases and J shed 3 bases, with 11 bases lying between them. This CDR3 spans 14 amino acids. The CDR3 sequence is CASSNQDTNQPQHF. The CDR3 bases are TGTGCCAGCTCAAATCAGGACACCAATCAGCCCCAGCATTTT.

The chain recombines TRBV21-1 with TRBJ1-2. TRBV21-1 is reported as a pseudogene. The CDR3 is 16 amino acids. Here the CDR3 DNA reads TGTGCCAGCAGCAATACCTCGGGTGGCAGCAACTATGGCTACACCTTC. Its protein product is CASSNTSGGSNYGYTF.

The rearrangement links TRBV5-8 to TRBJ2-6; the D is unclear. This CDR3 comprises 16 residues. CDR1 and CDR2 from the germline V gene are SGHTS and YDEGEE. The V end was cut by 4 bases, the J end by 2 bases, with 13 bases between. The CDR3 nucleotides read TGTGCCAGCAGCACCCAAGACCTAGCTGGGGCCAACGTCCTGACTTTC. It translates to CASSTQDLAGANVLTF.

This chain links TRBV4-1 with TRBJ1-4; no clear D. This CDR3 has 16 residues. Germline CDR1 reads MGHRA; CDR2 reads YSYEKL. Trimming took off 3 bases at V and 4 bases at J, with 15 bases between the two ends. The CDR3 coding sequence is TGCGCCAGCAGCCACACGGTGATTCCGATTAATGAAAAACTGTTTTTT. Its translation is CASSHTVIPINEKLFF.

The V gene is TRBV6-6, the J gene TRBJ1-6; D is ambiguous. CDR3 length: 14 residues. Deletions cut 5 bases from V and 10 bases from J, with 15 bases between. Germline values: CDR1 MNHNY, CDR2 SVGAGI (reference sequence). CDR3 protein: CASSLPGNTSPLHF. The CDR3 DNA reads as TGTGCCAGCAGTCTGCCGGGGAACACCTCACCCCTCCACTTT.

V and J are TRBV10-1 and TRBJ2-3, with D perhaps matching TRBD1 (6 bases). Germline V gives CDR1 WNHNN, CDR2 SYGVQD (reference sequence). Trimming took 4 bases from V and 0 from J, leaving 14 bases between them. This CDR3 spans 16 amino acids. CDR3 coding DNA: TGCGCCAGCAGTGGGCCCAGGGGAGTGAGCACAGATACGCAGTATTTT. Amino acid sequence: CASSGPRGVSTDTQYF.

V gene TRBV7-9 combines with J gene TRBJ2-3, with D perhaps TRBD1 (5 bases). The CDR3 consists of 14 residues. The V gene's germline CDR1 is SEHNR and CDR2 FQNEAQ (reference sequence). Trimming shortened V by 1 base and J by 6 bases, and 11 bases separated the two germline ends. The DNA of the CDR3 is TGTGCCAGCAGCTTAGGAAGCAGGGTGGATACGCAGTATTTT. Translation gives CASSLGSRVDTQYF.

The chain's CDR3 is CASSPRQGKEKLFF. The CDR3, as DNA: TGCGCCAGCAGTCCTCGTCAGGGAAAGGAAAAACTGTTTTTT. The V and J genes are TRBV10-1 and TRBJ1-4, with D possibly being TRBD1 (5 bases). CDR1 and CDR2 (germline): WNHNN, SYGVQD (reference sequence). V dropped 5 bases and J dropped 8 bases, with 15 bases sitting between them. The CDR3 extends over 14 amino acids.

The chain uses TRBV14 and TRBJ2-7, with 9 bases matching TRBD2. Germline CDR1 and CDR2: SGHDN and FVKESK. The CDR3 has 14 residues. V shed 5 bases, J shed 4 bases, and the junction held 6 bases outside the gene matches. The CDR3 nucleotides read TGTGCCAGCAGCGCCGGGACTAGCAGTTACGAGCAGTACTTC. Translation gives CASSAGTSSYEQYF.

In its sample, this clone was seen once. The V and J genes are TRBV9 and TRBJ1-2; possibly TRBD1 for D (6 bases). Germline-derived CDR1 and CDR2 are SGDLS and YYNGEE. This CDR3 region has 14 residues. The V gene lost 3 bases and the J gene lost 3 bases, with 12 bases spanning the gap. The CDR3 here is CASSERQAHYGYTF. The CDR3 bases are TGTGCCAGCAGCGAGAGACAGGCCCACTATGGCTACACCTTC.

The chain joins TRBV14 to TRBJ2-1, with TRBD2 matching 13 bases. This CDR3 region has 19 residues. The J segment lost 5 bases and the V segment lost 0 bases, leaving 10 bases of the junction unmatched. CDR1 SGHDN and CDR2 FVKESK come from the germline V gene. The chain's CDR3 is CASSQDPTALAGGDNEQFF. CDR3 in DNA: TGTGCCAGCAGCCAAGACCCCACCGCACTAGCGGGGGGGGACAATGAGCAGTTCTTC.

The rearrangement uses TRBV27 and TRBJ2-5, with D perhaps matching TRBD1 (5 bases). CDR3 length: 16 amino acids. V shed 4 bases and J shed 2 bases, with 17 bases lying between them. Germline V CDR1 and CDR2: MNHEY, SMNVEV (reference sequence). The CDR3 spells CASSSTGRSRQETQYF. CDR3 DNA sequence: TGTGCCAGCAGTTCCACAGGACGGAGCCGACAAGAGACCCAGTACTTC.

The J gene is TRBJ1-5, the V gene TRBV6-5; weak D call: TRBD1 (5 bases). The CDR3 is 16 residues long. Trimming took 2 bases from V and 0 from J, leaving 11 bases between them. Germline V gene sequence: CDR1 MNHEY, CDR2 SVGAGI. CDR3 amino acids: CASSYRSGDSNQPQHF. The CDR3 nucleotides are TGTGCCAGCAGTTACCGGTCGGGGGATAGCAATCAGCCCCAGCATTTT.

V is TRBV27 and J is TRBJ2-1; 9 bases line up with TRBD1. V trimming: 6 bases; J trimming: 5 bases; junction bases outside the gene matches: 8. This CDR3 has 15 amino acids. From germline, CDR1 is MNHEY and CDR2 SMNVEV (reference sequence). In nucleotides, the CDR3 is TGTGCCAGCAGACCGGCGGGACAGGGCCACAATGAGCAGTTCTTC. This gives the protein CASRPAGQGHNEQFF.

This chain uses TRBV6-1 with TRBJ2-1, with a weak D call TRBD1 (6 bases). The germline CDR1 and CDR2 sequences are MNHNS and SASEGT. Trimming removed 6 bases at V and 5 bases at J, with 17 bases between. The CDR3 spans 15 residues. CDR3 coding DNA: TGTGCCAGCAGCCCTTGTGGGACAACCGACAATGAGCAGTTCTTC. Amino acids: CASSPCGTTDNEQFF.

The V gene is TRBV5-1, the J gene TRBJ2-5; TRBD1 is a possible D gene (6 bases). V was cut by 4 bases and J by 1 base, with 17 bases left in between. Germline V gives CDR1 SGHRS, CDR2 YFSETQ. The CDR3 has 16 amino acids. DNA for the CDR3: TGCGCCAGCAGCATGAGTCAACAGGGACCCCAAGAGACCCAGTACTTC. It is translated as CASSMSQQGPQETQYF. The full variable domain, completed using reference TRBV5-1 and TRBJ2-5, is KAGVTQTPRYLIKTRGQQVTLSCSPISGHRSVSWYQQTPGQGLQFLFEYFSETQRNKGNFPGRFSGRQFSNSRSEMNVSTLELGDSALYLCASSMSQQGPQETQYFGPGTRLLVL.

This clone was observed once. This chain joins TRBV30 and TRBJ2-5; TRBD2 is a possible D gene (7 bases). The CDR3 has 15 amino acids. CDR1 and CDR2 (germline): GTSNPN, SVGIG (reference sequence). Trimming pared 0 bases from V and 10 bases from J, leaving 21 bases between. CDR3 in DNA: TGTGCCTGGAGTGTAGGGGGGGGGCCTTGGAGGGACCAGTACTTC. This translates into CAWSVGGGPWRDQYF.